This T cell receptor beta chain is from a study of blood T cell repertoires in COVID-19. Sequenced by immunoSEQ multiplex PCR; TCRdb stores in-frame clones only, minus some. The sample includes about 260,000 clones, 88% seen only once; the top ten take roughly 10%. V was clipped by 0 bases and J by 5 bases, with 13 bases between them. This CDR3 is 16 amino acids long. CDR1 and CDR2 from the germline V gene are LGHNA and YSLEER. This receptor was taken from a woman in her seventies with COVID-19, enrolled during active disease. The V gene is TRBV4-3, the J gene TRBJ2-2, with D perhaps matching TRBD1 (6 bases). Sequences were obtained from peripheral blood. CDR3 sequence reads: CASSQERGQPTGELFF. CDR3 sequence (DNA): TGCGCCAGCAGCCAAGAACGAGGACAGCCTACCGGGGAGCTGTTTTTT.